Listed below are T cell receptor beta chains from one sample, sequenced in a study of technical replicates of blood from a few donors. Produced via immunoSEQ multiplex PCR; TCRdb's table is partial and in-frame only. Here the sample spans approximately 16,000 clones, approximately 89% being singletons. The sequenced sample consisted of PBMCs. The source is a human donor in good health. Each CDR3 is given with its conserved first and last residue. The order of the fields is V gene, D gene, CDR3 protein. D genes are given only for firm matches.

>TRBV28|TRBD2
CASSRLAGAPRQFF
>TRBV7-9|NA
CASSTASGSGEQYF
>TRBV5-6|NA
CASSFYSSGAQNTEAFF
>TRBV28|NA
CAIGSGTEGFGELFF
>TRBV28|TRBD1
CASSSGGGYGYTF
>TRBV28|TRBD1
CASNSGGQGAYEQYF
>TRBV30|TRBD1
CAWNRQGISYTGELFF
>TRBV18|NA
CASSQSTGTNTEAFF
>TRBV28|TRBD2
CASSSQSSGHHEQYF
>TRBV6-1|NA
CASSENIQYF
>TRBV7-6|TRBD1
CASSPDRGQNEQFF
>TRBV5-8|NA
CASSLGGSTYEQYF
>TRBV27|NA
CASSFSAHYGYTF
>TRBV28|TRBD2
CAVTSATYEQYF
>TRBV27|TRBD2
CASRPLSGSWTDTQYF
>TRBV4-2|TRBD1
CASSQTGTGALGDEQYF
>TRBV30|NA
CAWSVGGNGNQPQHF
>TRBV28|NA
CASSSDSPYEQYF
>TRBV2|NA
CASRPQGNGELFF
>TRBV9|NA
CASSVGGGLNTEAFF
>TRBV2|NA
CASTKDYADTQYF
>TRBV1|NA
CTSSRSPLAGGTDTQYF
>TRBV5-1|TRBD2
CASSLRLAGSEQFF
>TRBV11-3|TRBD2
CASSIGGGTSKLNEQFF
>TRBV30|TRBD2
CAWSVLRLAGGGADTQYF
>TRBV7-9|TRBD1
CASSLVTGEMGEQYF
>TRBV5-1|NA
CASSLEAGRQAPNEKLFF
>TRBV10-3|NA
CAISPGEAPYEQYF
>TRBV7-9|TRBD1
CASSHQNQQGARGYTF
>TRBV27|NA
CASSQSWAALHEQFF
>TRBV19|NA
CASSWAEGAQYF
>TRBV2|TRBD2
CATAGRPQFF
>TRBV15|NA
CATSRDQDSTYEQYF
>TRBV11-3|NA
CASSLGPGEQFF
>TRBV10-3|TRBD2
CAISEGPGTSGHNEQFF
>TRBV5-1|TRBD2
CASSLTSGSTPDTQYF
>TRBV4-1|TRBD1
CASSQGGQGANTGELFF
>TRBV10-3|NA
CAISESEGRSSSGNTIYF
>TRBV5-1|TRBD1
CASSPETGEAFF
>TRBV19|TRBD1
CASSIEGTGFGQPQHF
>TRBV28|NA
CASSNTQGMGYGYTF
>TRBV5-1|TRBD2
CASSVSPGTSGLGTQYF
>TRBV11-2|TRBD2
CASSWTSTGDEQYF
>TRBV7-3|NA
CASSLTGVSTDTQYF
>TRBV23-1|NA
CATGLRQSEQFF